These 18 T cell receptor beta chains originate from one sample sequenced in a study of blood T cell repertoires in COVID-19 (dated by TCRdb to the early 2020s). Libraries were constructed by the immunoSEQ multiplex PCR assay. The table was pulled from immuneACCESS by TCRdb, which kept in-frame rearrangements only. Such tables lose some clones; where checked, under half of the loss comes from unresolved V genes, and the rest has no known cause. In all, the sample holds hundreds of thousands of clones, and 80% to 90% of those were seen once. The ten largest account for roughly 6.3% of the sample. Material: peripheral blood. The receptors originated from a woman aged 45 to 65 with COVID-19, enrolled during active disease.

The gene calls are TRBV27 and TRBJ2-4; D remains unclear. This CDR3 is 14 amino acids long. The V end lost 0 bases, the J end lost 5 bases, and 8 bases lay between the germline ends. From germline, CDR1 is MNHEY and CDR2 SMNVEV (reference sequence). In DNA form, the CDR3 reads TGTGCCAGCAGTTTATCGACATACGAAAACATTCAGTACTTC. This gives the protein CASSLSTYENIQYF.

The rearrangement links TRBV2 to TRBJ2-7; tentatively, D is TRBD2 (5 bases). Deletions cut 6 bases from V and 7 bases from J, with 19 bases between. CDR3 length: 14 amino acids. Germline V lookup: CDR1 SNHLY, CDR2 FYNNEI. The CDR3 protein is CASRGLRELREQYF. In DNA, the CDR3 is TGTGCCAGCAGAGGCTTGAGGGAGTTGCGGGAGCAGTACTTC.

The CDR3 region has the DNA TGCGCCAGCAGCTTGGCTGCGGGACTAGAGTATGAGCAGTTCTTC. As protein: CASSLAAGLEYEQFF. The chain links TRBV5-1 to TRBJ2-1; 8 bases match TRBD2. CDR3 length: 15 residues. Germline assignment: CDR1 SGHRS and CDR2 YFSETQ. J gave up 8 bases and V 0 bases, and 7 bases lay outside the gene matches. The full variable domain, its missing parts supplied by reference TRBV5-1 and TRBJ2-1, is KAGVTQTPRYLIKTRGQQVTLSCSPISGHRSVSWYQQTPGQGLQFLFEYFSETQRNKGNFPGRFSGRQFSNSRSEMNVSTLELGDSALYLCASSLAAGLEYEQFFGPGTRLTVL.

The rearrangement joins TRBV7-3 to TRBJ1-1, with D possibly matching TRBD1 (6 bases). Trimming shortened V by 5 bases and J by 4 bases, and 17 bases separated the two germline ends. The V gene's germline CDR1 is SGHTA and CDR2 FQGTGA. The CDR3 consists of 15 residues. The DNA of the CDR3 is TGTGCCAGCAGCGCCCCACAGGGTTGGGTCACTGAAGCTTTCTTT. Protein product: CASSAPQGWVTEAFF.

The V gene is TRBV7-9, the J gene TRBJ2-3; D not certain. The CDR3 totals 12 residues. V was pared by 5 bases and J by 1 base, with 4 bases between. Germline lookup yields CDR1 SEHNR and CDR2 FQNEAQ (reference sequence). CDR3 sequence (DNA): TGTGCCAGCAGCCCGGGCACAGATACGCAGTATTTT. Translation gives CASSPGTDTQYF.

CDR3 sequence: CASSYPQVQHNEQFF. The CDR3 DNA reads TGTGCCAGCAGTTACCCTCAGGTCCAACACAATGAGCAGTTCTTC. The chain uses TRBV6-6 and TRBJ2-1; no definite D call. The CDR3 sequence is 15 residues long. V was clipped by 2 bases and J by 5 bases, with 13 bases between them. Germline loops: CDR1 MNHNY, CDR2 SVGAGI (reference sequence).

The J gene is TRBJ2-7, the V gene TRBV7-2; perhaps TRBD2 as D (6 bases). V was trimmed by 1 base and J by 2 bases, leaving 9 bases between them. The germline gives CDR1 SGHTA, CDR2 FQGNSA. CDR3 length: 14 amino acids. This CDR3 is CASSLDPGAYEQYF. CDR3 nucleotides: TGTGCCAGCAGCTTAGATCCGGGGGCCTACGAGCAGTACTTC.

The gene calls are TRBV24-1 and TRBJ1-3; D unresolved. Germline values: CDR1 KGHDR, CDR2 SFDVKD. CDR3 length: 16 residues. The ends were cut back, 6 bases at V and 0 bases at J, with 14 bases in the middle. This CDR3 is CATSRTSPDSGNTIYF. The CDR3, as DNA: TGTGCCACCAGTCGCACATCGCCCGACTCTGGAAACACCATATATTTT.

This clone is a singleton in its sample. The chain couples TRBV5-6 to TRBJ2-1, with TRBD2 matching 14 bases. Losses at the gene ends were 4 bases for V and 7 bases for J; bases not matched to a gene: 7. In germline, CDR1 is SGHDT, CDR2 YYEEEE. The CDR3 is 16 residues long. CDR3 amino acids: CASSKRLAGGGNEQFF. CDR3 in DNA: TGTGCCAGCAGCAAAAGACTAGCGGGAGGGGGAAATGAGCAGTTCTTC. The whole variable domain, remainder taken from reference TRBV5-6 and TRBJ2-1, is DAGVTQSPTHLIKTRGQQVTLRCSPKSGHDTVSWYQQALGQGPQFIFQYYEEEERQRGNFPDRFSGHQFPNYSSELNVNALLLGDSALYLCASSKRLAGGGNEQFFGPGTRLTVL.

The chain links TRBV11-2 to TRBJ2-3; perhaps TRBD1 as D (6 bases). The CDR3 has 16 amino acids. From germline, CDR1 is SGHAT and CDR2 FQNNGV. V gave up 4 bases and J gave up 0 bases, with 14 bases separating them. The DNA for the CDR3 is TGTGCCAGCAGCTCGGGGCTTCAGGGGAGCACAGATACGCAGTATTTT. This encodes CASSSGLQGSTDTQYF.

This chain connects TRBV6-1 to TRBJ1-2; D ambiguous. Looked up from germline, CDR1 is MNHNS and CDR2 is SASEGT. V was pared by 2 bases and J by 5 bases, with 6 bases between. The CDR3 is made up of 12 amino acids. Here the CDR3 DNA reads TGTGCCAGCAGTGAAAATCGGTATGGCTACACCTTC. Translation: CASSENRYGYTF.

The genes are TRBV9 and TRBJ2-3, with 12 nucleotides matching TRBD2. Trimming took 0 bases from V and 3 from J; bases not matched to a gene: 8. There are 18 residues in the CDR3. CDR1 and CDR2 (germline): SGDLS, YYNGEE. CDR3: CASSVGWTSGTRTDTQYF. The CDR3 coding sequence is TGTGCCAGCAGCGTAGGGTGGACTAGCGGGACACGGACAGATACGCAGTATTTT.

There are a few counts of this clone. The chain is built from TRBV25-1 and TRBJ1-4; D is unclear. Between the trimmed V and J ends, which lost 6 bases and 4 bases, there was a span of 21 bases. Germline V gene lookup returns CDR1 MGHDK and CDR2 SYGVNS. There are 17 residues in the CDR3. In DNA, the CDR3 is TGTGCCAGCAGAGGAACGGCCGGACTTCTCCTTAATGAAAAACTGTTTTTT. It encodes CASRGTAGLLLNEKLFF.

The DNA for the CDR3 is TGTGCCAGCGGGACACAGGAGGTTTTGTATGGCTACACCTTC. As protein: CASGTQEVLYGYTF. The rearrangement joins TRBV7-9 to TRBJ1-2; D is perhaps TRBD1 (6 bases). The CDR3 consists of 14 residues. Germline-derived CDR1 and CDR2 are SEHNR and FQNEAQ (reference sequence). The V gene lost 8 bases and the J gene lost 5 bases, with 18 bases spanning the gap.

Written as DNA, the CDR3 is TGTGCCAGCAGCCAAACAACAGGGAAAAACTATGGCTACACCTTC. Its protein is CASSQTTGKNYGYTF. The chain is built from TRBV3-1 (or the pseudogene TRBV3-2) and TRBJ1-2; perhaps TRBD1 as D (6 bases). CDR1 and CDR2 (germline): LGHDT, YNNKEL (reference sequence). The CDR3 covers 15 residues. Deletions cut 2 bases from V and 2 bases from J, with 12 bases between.

V and J are TRBV7-9 and TRBJ1-1; D may be TRBD1 (6 bases). Germline V lookup: CDR1 SEHNR, CDR2 FQNEAQ (reference sequence). V shed 5 bases and J shed 1 base, with 17 bases lying between them. The CDR3 has 16 residues. In nucleotides, the CDR3 is TGTGCCAGCAGCCCCAAACTCGGGACACAGAACACTGAAGCTTTCTTT. Amino acids: CASSPKLGTQNTEAFF.

The V call is TRBV30, the J call TRBJ1-5, with D perhaps matching TRBD1 (6 bases). Trimming removed 2 bases from V and 5 bases from J, with 16 bases in between. This CDR3 spans 15 amino acids. CDR1 and CDR2 from the germline V gene are GTSNPN and SVGIG (reference sequence). DNA of the CDR3: TGTGCCTGGAGTTTGCGGGGGGCTCGGGATCAGCCCCAGCATTTT. Protein product: CAWSLRGARDQPQHF.

The chain links TRBV18 to TRBJ2-1, with 10 bases aligning to TRBD2. The CDR3 has 16 residues. Trimming took 2 bases from V and 1 from J; bases not matched to a gene: 2. CDR1 KGHSH and CDR2 LQKENI come from the germline V gene. CDR3 amino acids: CASSPTSGISYNEQFF. CDR3 DNA sequence: TGTGCCAGCTCACCAACTAGCGGGATTTCCTACAATGAGCAGTTCTTC. Full variable domain (rest looked up from reference TRBV18 and TRBJ2-1): NAGVMQNPRHLVRRRGQEARLRCSPMKGHSHVYWYRQLPEEGLKFMVYLQKENIIDESGMPKERFSAEFPKEGPSILRIQQVVRGDSAAYFCASSPTSGISYNEQFFGPGTRLTVL.